This T cell receptor beta chain was recorded in a study of cytotoxic CD8 clonotypes in ibrutinib-treated CLL. Whole-study context: Samples showed on average roughly 250,000 productive templates and more than 75,000 productive rearrangements.

Assay used: immunoSEQ multiplex PCR; TCRdb lists only in-frame clones, some missing. The data show about 150,000 clones, over 60% seen once. With respect to this clone: Antigen specificity is unknown.

The study, taken as a whole, reports: Sample timing was unmatched between remission and later-progressing patients; lymph nodes unstudied. Baseline-level clonality went beyond age-matched healthy donors and moved in step with circulating CD8+ T-cell counts.

The sequence was obtained from a human donor with chronic lymphocytic leukemia. The specimen was PBMCs, collected after 12 months of ibrutinib treatment.

The CDR3 region has the DNA TGTGCCAGCAGCCAAGATGGGGGGGAATCCTACAATGAGCAGTTCTTC. Its translation: CASSQDGGESYNEQFF. The chain couples TRBV5-4 to TRBJ2-1; 7 nucleotides match TRBD2. Germline CDR1 SGHNT, CDR2 YYREEE (reference sequence). Germline trimming cut 4 bases from V and 1 base from J; bases unmatched to any gene: 8. This CDR3 region has 16 residues.